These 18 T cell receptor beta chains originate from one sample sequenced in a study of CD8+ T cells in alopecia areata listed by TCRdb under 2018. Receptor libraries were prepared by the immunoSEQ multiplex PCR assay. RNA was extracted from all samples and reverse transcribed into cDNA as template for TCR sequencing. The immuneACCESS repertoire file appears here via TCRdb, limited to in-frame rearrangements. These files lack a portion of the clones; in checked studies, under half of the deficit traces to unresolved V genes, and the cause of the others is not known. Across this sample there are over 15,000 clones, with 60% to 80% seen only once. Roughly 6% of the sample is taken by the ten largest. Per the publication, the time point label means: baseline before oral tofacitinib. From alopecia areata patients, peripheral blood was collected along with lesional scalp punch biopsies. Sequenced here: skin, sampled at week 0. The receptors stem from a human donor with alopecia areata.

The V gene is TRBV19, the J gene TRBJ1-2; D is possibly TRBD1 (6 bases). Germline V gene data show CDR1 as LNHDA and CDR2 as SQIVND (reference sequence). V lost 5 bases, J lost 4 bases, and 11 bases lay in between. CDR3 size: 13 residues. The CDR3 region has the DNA TGTGCCAGTAGTTCCCAGGGGACCTATGGCTACACCTTC. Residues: CASSSQGTYGYTF.

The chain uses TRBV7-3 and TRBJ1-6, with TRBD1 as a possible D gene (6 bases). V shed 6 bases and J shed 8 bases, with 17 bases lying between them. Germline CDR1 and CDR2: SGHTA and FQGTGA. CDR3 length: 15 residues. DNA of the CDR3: TGTGCCAGCAGACCGGGGGCGCCCGTGGATTCACCCCTCCACTTT. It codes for CASRPGAPVDSPLHF.

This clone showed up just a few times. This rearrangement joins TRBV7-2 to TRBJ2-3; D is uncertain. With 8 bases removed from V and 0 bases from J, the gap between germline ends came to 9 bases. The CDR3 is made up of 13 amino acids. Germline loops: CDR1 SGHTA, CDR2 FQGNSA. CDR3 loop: CASLSDSTDTQYF. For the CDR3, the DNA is TGTGCCAGCCTGAGCGACAGCACAGATACGCAGTATTTT.

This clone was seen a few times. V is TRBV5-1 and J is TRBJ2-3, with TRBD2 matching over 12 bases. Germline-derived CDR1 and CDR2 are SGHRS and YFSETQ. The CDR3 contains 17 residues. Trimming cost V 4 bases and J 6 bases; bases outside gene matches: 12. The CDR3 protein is CASSLYSSGGAVDTQYF. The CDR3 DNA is TGCGCCAGCAGCCTGTACTCTAGCGGGGGGGCAGTGGATACGCAGTATTTT. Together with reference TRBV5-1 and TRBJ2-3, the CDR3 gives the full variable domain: KAGVTQTPRYLIKTRGQQVTLSCSPISGHRSVSWYQQTPGQGLQFLFEYFSETQRNKGNFPGRFSGRQFSNSRSEMNVSTLELGDSALYLCASSLYSSGGAVDTQYFGPGTRLTVL.

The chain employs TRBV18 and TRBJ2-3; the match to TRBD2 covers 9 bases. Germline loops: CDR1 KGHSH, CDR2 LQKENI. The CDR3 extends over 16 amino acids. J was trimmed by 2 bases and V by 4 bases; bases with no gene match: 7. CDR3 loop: CASSLGLARNTDTQYF. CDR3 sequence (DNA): TGTGCCAGCTCACTCGGACTAGCGAGAAACACAGATACGCAGTATTTT.

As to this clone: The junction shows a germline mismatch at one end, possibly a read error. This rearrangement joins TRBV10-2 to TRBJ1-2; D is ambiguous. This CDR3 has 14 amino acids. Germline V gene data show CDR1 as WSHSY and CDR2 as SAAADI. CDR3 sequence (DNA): TGCGCCAGCAGGGACCAGCAAGCGGCGGCAGCCCTCGTCTTC. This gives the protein CASRDQQAAAALVF.

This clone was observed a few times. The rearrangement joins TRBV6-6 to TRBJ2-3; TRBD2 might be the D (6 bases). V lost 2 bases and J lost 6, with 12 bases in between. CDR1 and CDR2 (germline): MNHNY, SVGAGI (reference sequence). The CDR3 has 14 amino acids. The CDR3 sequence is CASSYQPGVDTQYF. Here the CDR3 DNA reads TGTGCCAGCAGTTACCAACCGGGAGTGGATACGCAGTATTTT.

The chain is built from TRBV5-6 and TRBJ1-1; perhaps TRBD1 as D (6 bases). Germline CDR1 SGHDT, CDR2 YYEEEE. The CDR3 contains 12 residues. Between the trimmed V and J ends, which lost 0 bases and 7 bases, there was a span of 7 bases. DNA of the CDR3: TGTGCCAGCAGCTTGGGCAGGGGTGAAGCTTTCTTT. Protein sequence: CASSLGRGEAFF.

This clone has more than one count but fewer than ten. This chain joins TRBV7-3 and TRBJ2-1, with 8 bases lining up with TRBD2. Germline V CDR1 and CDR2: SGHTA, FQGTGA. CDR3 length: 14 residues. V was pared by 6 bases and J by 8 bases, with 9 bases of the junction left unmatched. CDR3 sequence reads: CASSSGLGVDEQFF. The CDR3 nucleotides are TGTGCCAGCAGTTCGGGACTAGGGGTCGATGAGCAGTTCTTC.

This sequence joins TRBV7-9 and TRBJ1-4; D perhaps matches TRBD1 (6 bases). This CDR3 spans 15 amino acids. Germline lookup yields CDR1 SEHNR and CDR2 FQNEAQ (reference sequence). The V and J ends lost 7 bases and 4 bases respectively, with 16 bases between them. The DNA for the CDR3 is TGTGCCAGCAACCCCGGACAGTTGGATAATGAAAAACTGTTTTTT. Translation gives CASNPGQLDNEKLFF.

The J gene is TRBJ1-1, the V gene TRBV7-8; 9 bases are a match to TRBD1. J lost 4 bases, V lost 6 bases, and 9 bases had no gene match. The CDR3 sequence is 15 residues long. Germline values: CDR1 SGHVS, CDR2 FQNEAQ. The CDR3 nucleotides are TGTGCCAGCAGTCTGCTGACAGGGGGAGGCACTGAAGCTTTCTTT. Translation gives CASSLLTGGGTEAFF.

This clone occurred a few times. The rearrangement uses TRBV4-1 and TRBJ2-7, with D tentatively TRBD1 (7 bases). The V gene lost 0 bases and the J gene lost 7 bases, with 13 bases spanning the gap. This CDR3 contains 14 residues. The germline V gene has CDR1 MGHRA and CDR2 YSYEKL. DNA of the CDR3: TGCGCCAGCAGCCAAGATCGCTCAGGGGGGGAGCAGTACTTC. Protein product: CASSQDRSGGEQYF.

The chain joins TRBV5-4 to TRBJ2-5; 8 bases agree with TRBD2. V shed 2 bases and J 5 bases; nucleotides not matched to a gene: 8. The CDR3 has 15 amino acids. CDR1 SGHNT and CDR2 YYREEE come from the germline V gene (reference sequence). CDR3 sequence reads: CASSFGGARFETQYF. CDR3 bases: TGTGCCAGCAGCTTCGGGGGGGCCCGGTTCGAGACCCAGTACTTC.

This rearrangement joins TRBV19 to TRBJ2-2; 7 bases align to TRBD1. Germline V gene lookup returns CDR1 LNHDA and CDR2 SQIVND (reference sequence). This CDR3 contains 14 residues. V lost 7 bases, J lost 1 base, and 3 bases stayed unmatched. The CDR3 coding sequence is TGTGCCAGTAAAGGGGGCAGGAACACCGGGGAGCTGTTTTTT. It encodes CASKGGRNTGELFF.

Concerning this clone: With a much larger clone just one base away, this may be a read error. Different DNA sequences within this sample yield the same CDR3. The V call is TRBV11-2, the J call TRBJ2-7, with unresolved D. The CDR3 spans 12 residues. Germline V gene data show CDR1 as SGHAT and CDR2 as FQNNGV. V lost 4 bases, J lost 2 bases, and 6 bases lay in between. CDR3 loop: CASSSQAYEQYF. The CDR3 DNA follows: TGTGCCAGCAGCTCCCAGGCCTACGAGCAGTACTTC.

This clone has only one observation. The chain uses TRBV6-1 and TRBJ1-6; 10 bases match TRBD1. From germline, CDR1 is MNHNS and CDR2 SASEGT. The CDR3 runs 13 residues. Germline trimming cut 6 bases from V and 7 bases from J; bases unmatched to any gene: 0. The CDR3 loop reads CASRGQGNSPLHF. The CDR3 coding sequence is TGTGCCAGCAGGGGACAGGGGAATTCACCCCTCCACTTT.

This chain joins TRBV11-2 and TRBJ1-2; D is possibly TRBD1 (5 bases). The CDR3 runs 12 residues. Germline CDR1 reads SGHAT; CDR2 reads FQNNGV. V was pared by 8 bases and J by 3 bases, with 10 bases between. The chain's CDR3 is CASGGADYGYTF. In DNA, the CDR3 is TGTGCCAGCGGCGGGGCAGACTATGGCTACACCTTC.

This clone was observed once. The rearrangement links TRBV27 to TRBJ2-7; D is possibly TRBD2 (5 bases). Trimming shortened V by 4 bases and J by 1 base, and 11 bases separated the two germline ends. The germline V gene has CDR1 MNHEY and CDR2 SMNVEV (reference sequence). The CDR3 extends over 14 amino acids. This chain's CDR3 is CASSWGGLSYEQYF. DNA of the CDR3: TGTGCCAGCAGTTGGGGTGGACTTTCCTACGAGCAGTACTTC.